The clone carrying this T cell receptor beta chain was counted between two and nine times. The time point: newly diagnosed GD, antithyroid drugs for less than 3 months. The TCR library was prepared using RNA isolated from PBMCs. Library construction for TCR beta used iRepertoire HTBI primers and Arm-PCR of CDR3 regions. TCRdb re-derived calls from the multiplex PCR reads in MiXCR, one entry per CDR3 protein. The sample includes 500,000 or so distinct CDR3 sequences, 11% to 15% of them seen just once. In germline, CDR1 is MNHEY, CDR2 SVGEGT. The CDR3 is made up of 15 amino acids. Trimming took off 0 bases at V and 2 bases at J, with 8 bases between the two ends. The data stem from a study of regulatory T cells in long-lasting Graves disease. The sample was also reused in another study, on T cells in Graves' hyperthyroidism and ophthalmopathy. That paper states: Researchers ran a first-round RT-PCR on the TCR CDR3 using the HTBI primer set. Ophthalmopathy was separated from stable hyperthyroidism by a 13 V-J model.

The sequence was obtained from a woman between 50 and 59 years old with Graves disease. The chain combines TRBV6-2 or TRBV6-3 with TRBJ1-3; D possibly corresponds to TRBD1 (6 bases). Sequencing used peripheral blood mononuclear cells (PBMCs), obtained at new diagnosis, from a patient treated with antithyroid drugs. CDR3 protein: CASSYSAGAGNTIYF. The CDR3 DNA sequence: TGTGCCAGCAGTTACTCGGCAGGGGCTGGAAACACCATATATTTT.